Reported below is one TCR beta chain. Original processing methods: Amplifying reference gene primers gave estimates of nucleated cell counts. TCRdb's table, derived via immunoSEQ multiplex PCR, lists solely in-frame clones and lacks some. V, J and clone size derive from that table, while D and trimming were established from the DNA sequence. This sample has 130,000 to 150,000 clones, with 82% found just once. Germline CDR1 is MNHEY and CDR2 is SMNVEV (reference sequence). This CDR3 is 15 amino acids long. V lost 5 bases, J lost 7 bases, and 13 bases stayed unmatched. This record belongs to a study of blood T cell repertoires in COVID-19. Study in general: Samples came from the United States, Italy and Spain, spanning acute and convalescent COVID-19. T cells, B-cell-depleted T cells, or PBMCs supplied cDNA or gDNA.

This TCR was recovered from a human donor with acute or convalescent COVID-19. The donor label of this sample is uncertain. Sequenced material: peripheral blood. The gene calls are TRBV27 and TRBJ2-7, with 8 bases lining up with TRBD2. The CDR3 DNA sequence: TGTGCCAGCAGTGCCTCACTAGCGGTCGCGGGGGAGCAGTACTTC. Its protein is CASSASLAVAGEQYF.